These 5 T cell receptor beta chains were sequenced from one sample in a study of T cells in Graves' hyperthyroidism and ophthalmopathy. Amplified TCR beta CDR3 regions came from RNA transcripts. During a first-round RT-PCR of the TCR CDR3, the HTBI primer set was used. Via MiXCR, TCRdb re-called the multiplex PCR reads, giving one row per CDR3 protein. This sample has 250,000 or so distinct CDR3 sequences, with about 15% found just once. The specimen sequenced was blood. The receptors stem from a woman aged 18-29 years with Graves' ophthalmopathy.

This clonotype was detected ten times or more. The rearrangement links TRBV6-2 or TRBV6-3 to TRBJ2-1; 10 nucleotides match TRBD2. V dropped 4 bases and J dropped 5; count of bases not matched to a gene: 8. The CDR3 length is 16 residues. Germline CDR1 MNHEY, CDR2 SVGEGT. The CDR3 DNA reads TGTGCCAGCAGTTCAGTCCTAGCGGGGGCCCACAATGAGCAGTTCTTC. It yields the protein CASSSVLAGAHNEQFF.

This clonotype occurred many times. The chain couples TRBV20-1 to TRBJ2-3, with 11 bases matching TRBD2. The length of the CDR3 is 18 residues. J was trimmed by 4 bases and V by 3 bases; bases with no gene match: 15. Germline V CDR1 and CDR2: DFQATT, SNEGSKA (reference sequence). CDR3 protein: CSASVAGGPGVYPDTQYF. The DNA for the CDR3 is TGCAGTGCTAGCGTAGCGGGGGGGCCGGGCGTGTATCCAGATACGCAGTATTTT.

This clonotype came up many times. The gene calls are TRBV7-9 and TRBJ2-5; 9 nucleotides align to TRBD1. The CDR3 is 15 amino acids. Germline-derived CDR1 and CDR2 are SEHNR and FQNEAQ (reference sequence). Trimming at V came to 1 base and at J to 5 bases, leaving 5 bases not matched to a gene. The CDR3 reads CASSLGTGAWETQYF. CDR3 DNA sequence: TGTGCCAGCAGCTTAGGGACAGGGGCGTGGGAGACCCAGTACTTC.

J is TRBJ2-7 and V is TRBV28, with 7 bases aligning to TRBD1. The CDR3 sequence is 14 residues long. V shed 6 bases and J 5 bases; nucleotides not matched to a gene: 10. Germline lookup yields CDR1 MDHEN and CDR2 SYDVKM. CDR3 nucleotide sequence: TGTGCCAGCAGCCTTACAGGGGCCGCCGACGAGCAGTACTTC. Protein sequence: CASSLTGAADEQYF.

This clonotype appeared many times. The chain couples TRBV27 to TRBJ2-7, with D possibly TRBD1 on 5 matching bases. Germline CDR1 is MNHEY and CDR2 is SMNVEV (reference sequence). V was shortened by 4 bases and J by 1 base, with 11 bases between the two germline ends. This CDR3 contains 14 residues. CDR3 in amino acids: CASSSPGSSYEQYF. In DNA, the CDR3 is TGTGCCAGCAGTTCCCCAGGGTCTTCCTACGAGCAGTACTTC.